This T cell receptor beta chain was captured in a study of coeliac disease. General observations from the study: The authors judged this method unsuitable for unbiased gliadin-specific T cell detection. Intraepithelial and lamina propria fractions were not highly pure. In active celiac disease, intraepithelial and lamina propria TRB and TRG repertoires were less clonal than controls.

This CDR3 comprises 15 residues. The germline gives CDR1 GTSNPN, CDR2 SVGIG (reference sequence). V gave up 0 bases and J gave up 6 bases, with 17 bases separating them. Libraries were prepared by immunoSEQ multiplex PCR; TCRdb keeps only in-frame clonotypes and omits some of them. The table has more than 3,000 clones, roughly half seen once. This clone showed up just a few times. Its antigen is still unknown. This receptor was obtained from a woman in her seventies with celiac disease. Sequenced: intraepithelial lymphocytes from the gut. The V gene is TRBV30, the J gene TRBJ1-1; TRBD1 is a possible D gene (5 bases). Written as DNA, the CDR3 is TGTGCCTGGAGTGTACGGGGGGTACGGCTCTCTGAAGCTTTCTTT. This encodes CAWSVRGVRLSEAFF.